This T cell receptor (beta chain) was observed in a study of blood T cell repertoires in COVID-19. Study summary: Spain, Italy and the United States supplied samples that represented acute and convalescent COVID-19. T cells, B-cell-depleted T cells, or PBMCs supplied cDNA or gDNA.

Trimming stripped 4 bases from V and 4 bases from J, with 10 bases between. The CDR3 length is 13 residues. CDR1 and CDR2 from the germline V gene are MNHEY and SVGAGI. This clone was detected once. Original processing notes: Using reference gene primer amplification, nucleated cell counts were estimated. Sequencing used immunoSEQ multiplex PCR; TCRdb keeps in-frame clones, though not all of them. V and J calls and clone size come straight from that table; D and trimming were deduced from the DNA. The table shows roughly 100,000 clones, with 84% occurring only once. The sample was peripheral blood. The sequence was obtained from a human donor in a cohort sampled during active or convalescent COVID-19. J is TRBJ1-1 and V is TRBV6-5; tentative D call: TRBD1 (5 bases). DNA for the CDR3: TGTGCCAGCAGTTTAGGGGCAGGCACTGAAGCTTTCTTT. As protein: CASSLGAGTEAFF.